This T cell receptor (beta chain) was identified during a study of memory CD4+ T cells and cytomegalovirus serostatus. In the study overall: Healthy Belgian adult donors included about nine CMV-positive and 24 CMV-negative people. General observations from the study: Of 164 reported CMV TCRbeta sequences, under 70 were found in memory CD4+ repertoires.

Regarding this clone: What it binds is unknown.

The sort gate was single viable CD3+CD4+CD8-CD45RO+ cells for memory CD4+ T cells. Assay: immunoSEQ multiplex PCR; the TCRdb copy retains only in-frame clones and omits some. The repertoire includes about 42,000 clones, more than 60% of them detected once, and around 0.6% sits in the top ten. The germline V and J ends were trimmed by 4 bases and 1 base, with 13 bases remaining between them. Germline CDR1 and CDR2: KGHSH and LQKENI. The CDR3 has 15 amino acids. The source material was memory CD4+ T cells from blood. The receptor was derived from an adult in good health and CMV-seronegative. This chain connects TRBV18 to TRBJ2-5, with D perhaps matching TRBD1 or TRBD2 (6 bases each). The CDR3 DNA is TGTGCCAGCTCACGCGAAAAGGGGGGCCAAGAGACCCAGTACTTC. This sequence encodes CASSREKGGQETQYF.